This T cell receptor (beta chain) was obtained from a study of blood T cell repertoires in COVID-19 (TCRdb year 2020). Turning to the overall study: Samples from collaborators originated in the United States, Italy and Spain and spanned both the acute and convalescent phases of COVID-19. Sample metadata almost always included a de-identified subject ID, COVID-19 status, age in years and sex. Samples were obtained from the ongoing ImmuneRACE study (first 160 participants) and from over 1,000 subjects provided by 6 global collaborators. The prospective study material was composed of cDNA or gDNA derived from T cells, B-cell-depleted T cells, or PBMCs. Subjects who had been exposed to COVID-19, were actively infected with it, or had recovered from it provided the deeply sampled blood TCRbeta repertoires that made up the dataset. Where available, HLA class I and class II types were taken from metadata supplied by the sample provider and were not determined by assay-based typing. The repertoires were released in a freely available public database meant as a resource for research on the immune response to SARS-CoV-2. Findings and caveats that apply to the study as a whole: Clinical and demographic metadata were provided uncurated, with the amount varying by source and participant.

There are a few counts of this clone. This clone's antigen is unknown. No qualities accompany the bases; no much larger clone lies one base away. A second Seattle source provided samples from volunteer blood donors who had recovered from COVID-19. The collaborating institutions used their own protocols to collect whole blood in K2EDTA tubes. Collaborator samples were shipped for TCRbeta analysis as frozen whole blood, isolated PBMCs, or DNA extracted from either sample type. Relative to germline, V is 4 bases shorter and J is 1 base shorter, with 11 bases between their ends. The CDR3 numbers 15 residues from cysteine through phenylalanine. Left in the record is the CDR3 DNA by itself, 45 bases read in frame from the first base. CDR1 and CDR2, per the germline V gene (reference sequence), are LGHDT and YNNKEL. The immunoSEQ Assay, a bias-controlled multiplex PCR, was used to amplify TCRbeta CDR3 regions from genomic DNA. The authors processed their data as follows. The number of nucleated cells in each sample was estimated by amplification of reference gene primers within the assay. To quantify the absolute abundance of each unique TCRbeta CDR3 rearrangement, sequence reads were collapsed and filtered. For each sample, productive Simpson clonality was calculated as the square root of Simpson's diversity index across productive rearrangements. The immuneACCESS repertoire file appears here via TCRdb, limited to in-frame rearrangements. These files lack a portion of the clones; in checked studies, under half of the deficit traces to unresolved V genes, and the cause of the others is not known. V and J calls and clone size come straight from that table; D and trimming were deduced from the DNA. This sample gives approximately 130,000 clones in total; around 86% of them show up just once. Of the sample, approximately 16% is held by the ten largest clones.

Sequencing was performed on peripheral blood. The sequence joins TRBV3-1 (or the pseudogene TRBV3-2) to TRBJ1-5; there is no confident call for the D gene. The TCR sequence derives from a woman between 45 and 65 years old who had recovered from COVID-19. The DNA sequence is TGTGCCAGCAGCCTGGGAGGGTTGAGCAATCAGCCCCAGCATTTT. It specifies CASSLGGLSNQPQHF.